A selection of T cell receptor beta chains follows, all from one sample in a study of shared clonotypes between healthy human individuals. This table comes from immunoSEQ multiplex PCR, and its TCRdb copy is limited to in-frame clones, with some not included. This sample has about 2 million clones, with roughly 95% found just once. The sample was naive CD8+ T cells sorted from blood. The receptors derive from a man aged 18 to 30 in good health. The CDR3 runs from the conserved cysteine through the conserved F or W. D genes are given only for firm matches. Size values are once, few and many counts, or a class for expanded clones, and some rows have none.

D,size,J,V,DNA,CDR3
-,-,TRBJ2-7,TRBV6-1,TGTGCCAGCAGCGAGGGACCCGGCGACTACGAGCAGTACTTC,CASSEGPGDYEQYF
-,-,TRBJ1-1,TRBV4-1,TGCGCCAGCAGCCAAGGACAGAGTAACACTGAAGCTTTCTTT,CASSQGQSNTEAFF
-,-,TRBJ1-1,TRBV6-5,TGTGCCAGCAGTTACGGGGGCTCCGAAGCTTTCTTT,CASSYGGSEAFF
TRBD1,-,TRBJ2-7,TRBV7-8,TGTGCCAGCAGCTTAGTGACAGGGAGCGAGCAGTACTTC,CASSLVTGSEQYF
TRBD2,-,TRBJ2-7,TRBV7-8,TGTGCCAGCAGCCCGCCGGAGGGGACTACCAACGCCTACGAGCAGTACTTC,CASSPPEGTTNAYEQYF
-,-,TRBJ2-7,TRBV7-2,TGTGCCAGCACCCTCCCAGGAGGTTACGAGCAGTACTTC,CASTLPGGYEQYF
TRBD2,-,TRBJ2-1,TRBV4-1,TGCGCCAGCAGCCGGCTAGCGGGGGAATCCTACAATGAGCAGTTCTTC,CASSRLAGESYNEQFF
-,-,TRBJ1-4,TRBV27,TGTGCCAGCAGTTCCCTCCCCCCTCATAATGAAAAACTGTTTTTT,CASSSLPPHNEKLFF
-,-,TRBJ1-5,TRBV11-3,TGTGCCAGCAGCTTAGTACTCTTCAATCAGCCCCAGCATTTT,CASSLVLFNQPQHF
-,-,TRBJ2-3,TRBV13,TGTGCCAGCAGCCCAAGTCCTAGCGAGGGCACAGATACGCAGTATTTT,CASSPSPSEGTDTQYF
-,-,TRBJ2-3,TRBV5-6,TGTGCCAGCAGCTTGGGGCGAGGGGCAGATACGCAGTATTTT,CASSLGRGADTQYF
-,-,TRBJ1-5,TRBV30,TGTGCCTGGAGTTCCGGGTCTTGGGAGGCGCCCCAGCATTTT,CAWSSGSWEAPQHF
-,once,TRBJ2-7,TRBV6-5,TGTGCCAGCAGTTACTCGGGATTTTCCGAGCAGTACTTC,CASSYSGFSEQYF
TRBD1,once,TRBJ2-7,TRBV7-6,TGTGCCAGCAGCCGAATGCCGGGACAGGGAAGATACGAGCAGTACTTC,CASSRMPGQGRYEQYF
TRBD2,-,TRBJ2-1,TRBV7-6,TGTGCCAGCAGTTCAATAGCGGGGGGGCCCTACAATGAGCAGTTCTTC,CASSSIAGGPYNEQFF
-,-,TRBJ2-7,TRBV5-1,TGCGCCAGCAGTCCGGACGACTCCTACGAGCAGTACTTC,CASSPDDSYEQYF
-,-,TRBJ1-2,TRBV27,TGTGCCAGCAGCCTAACAGGGCCAGGTTTGTCCTTC,CASSLTGPGLSF
TRBD2,once,TRBJ2-7,TRBV6-5,TGTGCCAGCAGTTTTAGCGGGACATACGAGCAGTACTTC,CASSFSGTYEQYF
TRBD2,-,TRBJ2-1,TRBV7-9,TGTGCCAGCAGTCCCCATTTGGGACTAGCTGTTGAGCAGTTCTTC,CASSPHLGLAVEQFF
-,-,TRBJ2-5,TRBV28,TGTGCCAGCACTATCGGCAGGGGAGTCCCTCATCAAGAGACCCAGTACTTC,CASTIGRGVPHQETQYF
TRBD2,-,TRBJ2-3,TRBV5-1,TGCGCCAGCAGCTCACTAGCGGGGATCACAGATACGCAGTATTTT,CASSSLAGITDTQYF
-,-,TRBJ2-1,TRBV29-1,TGCAGCGTCCCGACAGGCTGGAGCTCCTACAATGAGCAGTTCTTC,CSVPTGWSSYNEQFF
-,-,TRBJ2-3,TRBV9,TGTGCCAGCAGCCGCAGCGATCCGGCGACAGATACGCAGTATTTT,CASSRSDPATDTQYF
TRBD1,-,TRBJ2-7,TRBV15,TGTGCCACCTCATTTGGGACAGGGCTATACGAGCAGTACTTC,CATSFGTGLYEQYF
-,-,TRBJ2-7,TRBV13,TGTGCCAGCAGCGACTCACCCGGGGGCTACGAGCAGTACTTC,CASSDSPGGYEQYF
-,-,TRBJ1-5,TRBV27,TGTGCCAGCAGAGACGGGACGGGAGGTTATAGCAATCAGCCCCAGCATTTT,CASRDGTGGYSNQPQHF
-,-,TRBJ2-7,TRBV11-2,TGTGCCAGCAGCTGGGGGGACAATATCTACGAGCAGTACTTC,CASSWGDNIYEQYF
TRBD1,-,TRBJ2-7,TRBV4-3,TGCGCCAGCAGCCAGATGGACAGGGGACCCTACGAGCAGTACTTC,CASSQMDRGPYEQYF
-,-,TRBJ1-1,TRBV9,TGTGCCAGCAGCGACCCGACAGAGAACACTGAAGCTTTCTTT,CASSDPTENTEAFF
-,-,TRBJ2-7,TRBV5-1,TGCGCCAGCAGCTTGGATGAGTCAGGCGCCTACGAGCAGTACTTC,CASSLDESGAYEQYF
-,once,TRBJ2-5,TRBV2,TGTGCCAGCAGGGGAGAGACCCAGTACTTC,CASRGETQYF
TRBD1,-,TRBJ2-1,TRBV5-4,TGTGCCAGCAGCTCACCCGGGACAGGGAAGATTGAGCAGTTCTTC,CASSSPGTGKIEQFF
-,-,TRBJ1-1,TRBV30,TGTGCCTGGAGTGTTGGGCCAGGAGTCGGCACTGAAGCTTTCTTT,CAWSVGPGVGTEAFF
-,-,TRBJ2-3,TRBV6-5,TGTGCCAGCAGTTACAATTTGAGGGATACGCAGTATTTT,CASSYNLRDTQYF
-,-,TRBJ2-7,TRBV27,TGTGCCAGCAGTTTAACAGGACGCTACGAGCAGTACTTC,CASSLTGRYEQYF
-,-,TRBJ2-2,TRBV5-1,TGCGCCAGCAGCTTGAATCAGCCGACCACCGGGGAGCTGTTTTTT,CASSLNQPTTGELFF
-,-,TRBJ2-7,TRBV19,TGTGCCAGTAGTATAGGGTATGGAACCTACGAGCAGTACTTC,CASSIGYGTYEQYF
-,-,TRBJ2-5,TRBV13,TGTGCCAGCAGCCTCCGCGGTCCAGAGACCCAGTACTTC,CASSLRGPETQYF
TRBD2,-,TRBJ2-2,TRBV6-5,TGTGCCAGTTCGGGGGGGCCTAGCACCGGGGAGCTGTTTTTT,CASSGGPSTGELFF
-,-,TRBJ2-7,TRBV19,TGTGCCAGTAAGTCAGTCAGCTCCTACGAGCAGTACTTC,CASKSVSSYEQYF
-,-,TRBJ2-1,TRBV27,TGTGCCAGCAGTATCTATCAGCGCAATGAGCAGTTCTTC,CASSIYQRNEQFF
TRBD1,-,TRBJ1-2,TRBV27,TGTGCCAGCGCATATATTTCGGGACAGGGCGATGGCTACACCTTC,CASAYISGQGDGYTF
-,-,TRBJ1-1,TRBV2,TGTGCCAGCAGTGACCGCCAGGGAGCCCCTGAAGCTTTCTTT,CASSDRQGAPEAFF
-,-,TRBJ1-3,TRBV7-9,TGTGCCAGCAGCTTATCTTTTTCCGAAAACACCATATATTTT,CASSLSFSENTIYF
TRBD2,-,TRBJ2-5,TRBV9,TGTGCCAGCAGCGGGGGACTAGGTGAGACCCAGTACTTC,CASSGGLGETQYF
-,-,TRBJ1-2,TRBV28,TGTGCCAGCAACTACTTCGGATATGGCTACACCTTC,CASNYFGYGYTF
-,-,TRBJ2-4,TRBV21-1,TGTGCCAGCAGCAAATCCAGGGCGGTGTTACTAGCCAAAAACATTCAGTACTTC,CASSKSRAVLLAKNIQYF
-,-,TRBJ2-7,TRBV2,TGTGCCAGCAGCGGGGCAGGGGTCTCCTACGAGCAGTACTTC,CASSGAGVSYEQYF
TRBD2,-,TRBJ2-1,TRBV13,TGTGCCAGCAGCTTCTCTCTAGCGGGGGGGCCAAGTGAGCAGTTCTTC,CASSFSLAGGPSEQFF
-,-,TRBJ2-1,TRBV5-1,TGCGCCAGCAGCCTTAGAGGTGCACGATACAATGAGCAGTTCTTC,CASSLRGARYNEQFF
TRBD2,-,TRBJ2-2,TRBV27,TGTGCCAGCAGTTTAGGGGCGGGAGTAGGCACCGGGGAGCTGTTTTTT,CASSLGAGVGTGELFF
-,-,TRBJ2-7,TRBV6-5,TGTGCCAGCAGTTACTCGAGTGAGGCGTCGACCTACGAGCAGTACTTC,CASSYSSEASTYEQYF
TRBD1,-,TRBJ2-7,TRBV2,TGTGCCAGCAGAAGTGCTAGGGACAGGGTGCGGGACGAGCAGTACTTC,CASRSARDRVRDEQYF